A single sample gave rise to the 11 T cell receptor beta chains below, sequenced in a study of T-cell reconstitution after alpha-beta-depleted transplantation in children. The authors prepared the TCRbeta library with unique molecular identifiers. TCRdb used MiXCR to reprocess the PCR reads, holding one entry per CDR3 protein. This table has about 420,000 distinct CDR3 sequences, around 15% appearing once. Sequencing was performed on PBMCs, mostly from graft donor cells, taken 360 days after TCRalphabeta/CD19-depleted stem cell transplant. All receptors come from a boy under two years old who had a stem cell transplant for Wiskott-Aldrich syndrome, so the T cells may come from the graft donor.

This clonotype appeared a few times. The chain joins TRBV7-9 to TRBJ2-1, with D maybe TRBD1 (5 bases). CDR1 and CDR2 (germline): SEHNR, FQNEAQ (reference sequence). The V gene lost 5 bases and the J gene lost 10 bases, with 15 bases spanning the gap. The CDR3 has 13 amino acids. CDR3 sequence reads: CASSLVSGPEQFF. The CDR3 nucleotides read TGTGCCAGCAGCCTCGTATCAGGGCCCGAGCAGTTCTTC.

This clonotype was seen repeatedly, ten times or more. This chain joins TRBV29-1 and TRBJ2-3; 13 nucleotides agree with TRBD2. J was trimmed by 6 bases and V by 7 bases; bases with no gene match: 16. The CDR3 totals 17 residues. Per the germline V gene, CDR1 is SQVTM and CDR2 is ANQGSEA. The CDR3 reads CSADGLAGEFGSDTQYF. The CDR3 nucleotides are TGCAGCGCCGACGGACTAGCGGGGGAGTTTGGGTCGGATACGCAGTATTTT.

V usage is TRBV12-3 or TRBV12-4 and J usage is TRBJ2-1; a weak D match, TRBD1 (5 bases). With 3 bases removed from V and 7 bases from J, the gap between germline ends came to 10 bases. The CDR3 is made up of 13 amino acids. This CDR3 is CASSFLRTNEQFF. Here the CDR3 DNA reads TGTGCCAGCAGTTTTTTGCGGACAAATGAGCAGTTCTTC.

This clonotype was detected many times. The rearrangement links TRBV12-3 or TRBV12-4 to TRBJ2-1, with 13 bases aligning to TRBD2. The CDR3 runs to 17 residues. V lost 6 bases, J lost 6 bases, and 11 bases stayed unmatched. CDR3 nucleotides: TGTGCCAGCAGCTCCAGGACTAGCGGGAGAGGTAGCAATGAGCAGTTCTTC. Residues: CASSSRTSGRGSNEQFF.

The V and J genes are TRBV10-3 and TRBJ2-3, with D unresolved. CDR3 length equals 13 residues. The V end was cut by 6 bases, the J end by 0 bases, with 7 bases between. CDR1 and CDR2 (germline): ENHRY, SYGVKD. The chain's CDR3 is CAISPTSTDTQYF. In DNA, the CDR3 is TGTGCCATCAGCCCTACTAGCACAGATACGCAGTATTTT.

This clonotype has just a few counts. V is TRBV18 and J is TRBJ2-5; maybe TRBD1 (6 bases). Germline V CDR1 and CDR2: KGHSH, LQKENI. V was pared by 6 bases and J by 5 bases, with 22 bases between. The CDR3 consists of 16 residues. The CDR3 coding sequence is TGTGCCAGCTCTATAAACTTCAGGGGCGGTTCGGAGACCCAGTACTTC. This encodes CASSINFRGGSETQYF.

The rearrangement joins TRBV5-1 to TRBJ1-1; D possibly corresponds to TRBD1 (5 bases). There are 16 residues in the CDR3. The germline gives CDR1 SGHRS, CDR2 YFSETQ. V lost 4 bases and J 4 bases, leaving 20 bases between the germline ends. CDR3 region: CASSQNTGRGSTEAFF. CDR3 in DNA: TGCGCCAGCAGCCAGAATACTGGGAGGGGAAGCACTGAAGCTTTCTTT. Using reference TRBV5-1 and TRBJ1-1 for the parts outside the CDR3, the full variable domain is KAGVTQTPRYLIKTRGQQVTLSCSPISGHRSVSWYQQTPGQGLQFLFEYFSETQRNKGNFPGRFSGRQFSNSRSEMNVSTLELGDSALYLCASSQNTGRGSTEAFFGQGTRLTVV.

This clonotype was seen a few times. The CDR3 reads CASSLGTRGGVTGRETQYF. In nucleotides, the CDR3 is TGCGCCAGCAGCTTGGGTACACGGGGAGGTGTCACAGGGCGAGAGACCCAGTACTTC. This sequence joins TRBV5-1 and TRBJ2-5; tentatively, D is TRBD1 or TRBD2 (6 bases each). Germline V gene sequence: CDR1 SGHRS, CDR2 YFSETQ. Deletions cut 0 bases from V and 4 bases from J, with 25 bases between. The CDR3 contains 19 residues.

The V call is TRBV11-2, the J call TRBJ2-3; 9 bases match TRBD1. The CDR3 consists of 15 residues. J lost 9 bases, V lost 8 bases, and 15 bases had no gene match. Germline values: CDR1 SGHAT, CDR2 FQNNGV. The CDR3 loop is CASGHWDRARDTQYF. The CDR3, as DNA: TGTGCCAGCGGACACTGGGACAGGGCGAGGGACACGCAGTATTTT.

CDR3 sequence reads: CASSFLGTGKIYEQYF. The DNA for the CDR3 is TGTGCCAGCAGCTTCCTCGGGACAGGGAAGATCTACGAGCAGTACTTC. This chain connects TRBV6-5 to TRBJ2-7; TRBD1 matches at 9 bases. The V gene's germline CDR1 is MNHEY and CDR2 SVGAGI. Trimming took 6 bases from V and 3 from J; bases not matched to a gene: 12. CDR3 length equals 16 residues.

This clonotype was found many times. The CDR3 here is CATSDPGLAGGLEQFF. CDR3 nucleotides: TGTGCCACCAGTGATCCCGGACTAGCGGGGGGCCTTGAGCAGTTCTTC. V gene TRBV24-1 combines with J gene TRBJ2-1; TRBD2 agrees at 14 bases. The CDR3 is made up of 16 amino acids. The germline V gene has CDR1 KGHDR and CDR2 SFDVKD. The V segment lost 3 bases and the J segment 9 bases; nucleotides outside the gene matches: 6.